These 10 T cell receptor beta chains share one sample of origin, sequenced in a study of blood T cell repertoires in COVID-19. Only in-frame clones appear in the TCRdb table, and some are missing; sequencing was by immunoSEQ multiplex PCR. The data contain 100,000 to 150,000 clones, 70% to 80% of them singletons. The sample was peripheral blood. Source of these receptors: a human donor in a cohort sampled during active COVID-19.

This clone appeared a few times. V is TRBV10-3 and J is TRBJ2-2; unclear D gene. The CDR3 runs 12 residues. Germline V gene data show CDR1 as ENHRY and CDR2 as SYGVKD. The V and J ends lost 3 bases and 8 bases respectively, with 7 bases between them. CDR3 region: CAISETVGELFF. In DNA form, the CDR3 reads TGTGCCATCAGTGAAACGGTGGGGGAGCTGTTTTTT.

The rearrangement uses TRBV19 and TRBJ2-3, with 7 bases aligning to TRBD1. Germline V gene data show CDR1 as LNHDA and CDR2 as SQIVND (reference sequence). V shed 6 bases, J shed 2 bases, and the junction held 5 bases outside the gene matches. There are 14 residues in the CDR3. CDR3 in amino acids: CASSPDRSTDTQYF. The DNA for the CDR3 is TGTGCCAGTAGCCCGGACAGGTCCACAGATACGCAGTATTTT.

This clone was picked up one time. The chain joins TRBV28 to TRBJ1-1, with a possible D match to TRBD1 (6 bases). The CDR3 totals 15 residues. Germline lookup yields CDR1 MDHEN and CDR2 SYDVKM. V was shortened by 6 bases and J by 1 base, with 15 bases between the two germline ends. For the CDR3, the DNA is TGTGCCAGCAGCTTAGGGGACATTTCGAACACTGAAGCTTTCTTT. It encodes CASSLGDISNTEAFF. Based on the CDR3 plus reference TRBV28 and TRBJ1-1, the full variable domain is DVKVTQSSRYLVKRTGEKVFLECVQDMDHENMFWYRQDPGLGLRLIYFSYDVKMKEKGDIPEGYSVSREKKERFSLILESASTNQTSMYLCASSLGDISNTEAFFGQGTRLTVV.

The rearrangement joins TRBV7-2 to TRBJ1-2; D gene unclear. Germline V gene lookup returns CDR1 SGHTA and CDR2 FQGNSA. Trimming cost V 9 bases and J 0 bases, with 14 bases left between them. CDR3 size: 14 residues. CDR3 nucleotides: TGTGCCAGTGCCTTGGGCCGTCCTAACTATGGCTACACCTTC. This gives the protein CASALGRPNYGYTF.

The rearrangement joins TRBV7-9 to TRBJ1-1; D not certain. The CDR3 has 15 residues. Germline CDR1 and CDR2: SEHNR and FQNEAQ (reference sequence). With 3 bases removed from V and 6 bases from J, the gap between germline ends came to 17 bases. CDR3 residues: CASSFGRGQWAEAFF. CDR3 nucleotides: TGTGCCAGCAGCTTCGGACGAGGGCAGTGGGCTGAAGCTTTCTTT. The whole variable domain, remainder taken from reference TRBV7-9 and TRBJ1-1, is DTGVSQNPRHKITKRGQNVTFRCDPISEHNRLYWYRQTLGQGPEFLTYFQNEAQLEKSRLLSDRFSAERPKGSFSTLEIQRTEQGDSAMYLCASSFGRGQWAEAFFGQGTRLTVV.

The genes are TRBV28 and TRBJ1-2; TRBD1 might be the D (5 bases). Looked up from germline, CDR1 is MDHEN and CDR2 is SYDVKM. Trimming removed 3 bases at V and 3 bases at J, with 11 bases between. The CDR3 totals 14 residues. CDR3 in amino acids: CASSFPTEHYGYTF. As DNA, the CDR3 is TGTGCCAGCAGTTTCCCGACAGAGCACTATGGCTACACCTTC.

In nucleotides, the CDR3 is TGTGCCGCACCTAGCGGGGGGAACTCTGGAAACACCATATATTTT. Amino acids: CAAPSGGNSGNTIYF. This chain joins TRBV24-1 and TRBJ1-3; a weak D match, TRBD1 (5 bases). The ends were cut back, 12 bases at V and 0 bases at J, with 17 bases in the middle. The CDR3 extends over 15 amino acids. Looked up from germline, CDR1 is KGHDR and CDR2 is SFDVKD.

This chain links TRBV6-5 with TRBJ2-3; 7 nucleotides match TRBD2. This CDR3 is 14 amino acids long. J was trimmed by 2 bases and V by 6 bases; bases with no gene match: 5. Per germline, CDR1 MNHEY and CDR2 SVGAGI. The CDR3 DNA sequence: TGTGCCAGCAGCCCCGGGACTATCACAGATACGCAGTATTTT. Translated: CASSPGTITDTQYF.

This rearrangement joins TRBV6-2 or TRBV6-3 to TRBJ1-3; tentative D call: TRBD1 (5 bases). The V and J ends lost 1 base and 3 bases respectively, with 7 bases between them. Germline V gene data show CDR1 as MNHEY and CDR2 as SVGEGT. The CDR3 has 14 residues. CDR3 loop: CASSYYRIGNTIYF. The CDR3 coding sequence is TGTGCCAGCAGTTACTACAGGATTGGAAACACCATATATTTT.

This clone has only one observation. The V gene is TRBV5-8, the J gene TRBJ1-5, with TRBD1 as a possible D gene (5 bases). Germline V gene sequence: CDR1 SGHTS, CDR2 YDEGEE. The CDR3 spans 12 residues. V lost 5 bases, J lost 6 bases, and 9 bases lay in between. CDR3 in amino acids: CASRGGGQPQHF. In DNA, the CDR3 is TGTGCCAGCAGGGGCGGGGGTCAGCCCCAGCATTTT.